The 3 T cell receptor beta chains listed next were all sequenced from one sample in a study of shared clonotypes between healthy human individuals (dated by TCRdb to 2020 to 2022). Library preparation employed the immunoSEQ multiplex PCR assay. TCRdb took this table from immuneACCESS and kept in-frame rearrangements with V and J called. Such tables lack part of the clones; where checked against another copy, unresolved V genes explain under half of the gap, and the rest is unexplained. This sample is represented by 110,000 or so clones; 68% of them were singletons. Of the sample, about a quarter falls within the top ten clones. The sample comprised memory CD8+ T cells sorted from blood. The cell subset or site label here, explained by the study, means: CD45RO+ cells pooled with CCR7-negative TemRA cells. The receptor set was obtained from a woman in her twenties or thirties in good health.

The chain has TRBV7-2 and TRBJ1-3; D is ambiguous. With 4 bases removed from V and 4 bases from J, the gap between germline ends came to 14 bases. The CDR3 extends over 15 amino acids. From germline, CDR1 is SGHTA and CDR2 FQGNSA. The chain's CDR3 is CASSSWIASGNTIYF. The CDR3 DNA follows: TGTGCCAGCAGCTCCTGGATCGCTTCGGGAAACACCATATATTTT.

This clone has only one observation. The V call is TRBV6-1, the J call TRBJ2-1; D unclear. Trimming removed 3 bases at V and 10 bases at J, with 16 bases between. CDR1 and CDR2 from the germline V gene are MNHNS and SASEGT. The CDR3 has 14 residues. DNA of the CDR3: TGTGCCAGCAGTGACAACTCCCACGTTGGCGAGCAGTTCTTC. The encoded protein is CASSDNSHVGEQFF.

The rearrangement links TRBV18 to TRBJ2-5; 15 nucleotides align to TRBD2. The J segment lost 1 base and the V segment lost 3 bases, leaving 6 bases of the junction unmatched. The CDR3 is 18 residues long. Germline V CDR1 and CDR2: KGHSH, LQKENI. This CDR3 is CASSPHRTSGRAQETQYF. CDR3 nucleotides: TGTGCCAGCTCACCCCATCGGACTAGCGGGAGGGCCCAAGAGACCCAGTACTTC.